Below, one T cell receptor beta chain is given with its context. Trimming removed 0 bases from V and 4 bases from J, with 3 bases in between. From germline, CDR1 is MNHNS and CDR2 SASEGT. CDR3 length equals 12 residues. Original processing methods: Reference gene primer amplification yielded estimated nucleated cell counts. TCRdb keeps only in-frame clones here, not all; method: immunoSEQ multiplex PCR. V, J and clone size derive from that table, while D and trimming were established from the DNA sequence. The table includes tens of thousands of clones, around 86% detected once. This sample was taken from a study of blood T cell repertoires in COVID-19. On the study more broadly: In each case, the material was cDNA or gDNA derived from T cells, B-cell-depleted T cells, or PBMCs.

This TCR derives from a man aged 40-50 years with acute or convalescent COVID-19. The V call is TRBV6-1, the J call TRBJ1-2; D unclear. Sequencing input: peripheral blood. For the CDR3, the DNA is TGTGCCAGCAGTGAAGCGCGCTATGGCTACACCTTC. This encodes CASSEARYGYTF.